The present T cell receptor beta chain was sequenced within a study of OX40 agonist ivuxolimab in advanced cancers. Sequencing used immunoSEQ multiplex PCR; TCRdb keeps in-frame clones, though not all of them. The sample includes around 39,000 clones, 88% of them seen just once. Germline values: CDR1 MDHEN, CDR2 SYDVKM. With 6 bases removed from V and 4 bases from J, the gap between germline ends came to 10 bases. The CDR3 consists of 14 residues. The chain employs TRBV28 and TRBJ2-6; D call uncertain. This sequence was found in an adult with an advanced solid tumor such as melanoma, head and neck, liver or kidney cancer. The material sequenced was CD4+ or CD8+ T cells sorted from blood, taken in a trial of the OX40 agonist ivuxolimab. This CDR3 is CASRGRAGANVLTF. As DNA, the CDR3 is TGTGCCAGCAGAGGACGAGCGGGGGCCAACGTCCTGACTTTC.